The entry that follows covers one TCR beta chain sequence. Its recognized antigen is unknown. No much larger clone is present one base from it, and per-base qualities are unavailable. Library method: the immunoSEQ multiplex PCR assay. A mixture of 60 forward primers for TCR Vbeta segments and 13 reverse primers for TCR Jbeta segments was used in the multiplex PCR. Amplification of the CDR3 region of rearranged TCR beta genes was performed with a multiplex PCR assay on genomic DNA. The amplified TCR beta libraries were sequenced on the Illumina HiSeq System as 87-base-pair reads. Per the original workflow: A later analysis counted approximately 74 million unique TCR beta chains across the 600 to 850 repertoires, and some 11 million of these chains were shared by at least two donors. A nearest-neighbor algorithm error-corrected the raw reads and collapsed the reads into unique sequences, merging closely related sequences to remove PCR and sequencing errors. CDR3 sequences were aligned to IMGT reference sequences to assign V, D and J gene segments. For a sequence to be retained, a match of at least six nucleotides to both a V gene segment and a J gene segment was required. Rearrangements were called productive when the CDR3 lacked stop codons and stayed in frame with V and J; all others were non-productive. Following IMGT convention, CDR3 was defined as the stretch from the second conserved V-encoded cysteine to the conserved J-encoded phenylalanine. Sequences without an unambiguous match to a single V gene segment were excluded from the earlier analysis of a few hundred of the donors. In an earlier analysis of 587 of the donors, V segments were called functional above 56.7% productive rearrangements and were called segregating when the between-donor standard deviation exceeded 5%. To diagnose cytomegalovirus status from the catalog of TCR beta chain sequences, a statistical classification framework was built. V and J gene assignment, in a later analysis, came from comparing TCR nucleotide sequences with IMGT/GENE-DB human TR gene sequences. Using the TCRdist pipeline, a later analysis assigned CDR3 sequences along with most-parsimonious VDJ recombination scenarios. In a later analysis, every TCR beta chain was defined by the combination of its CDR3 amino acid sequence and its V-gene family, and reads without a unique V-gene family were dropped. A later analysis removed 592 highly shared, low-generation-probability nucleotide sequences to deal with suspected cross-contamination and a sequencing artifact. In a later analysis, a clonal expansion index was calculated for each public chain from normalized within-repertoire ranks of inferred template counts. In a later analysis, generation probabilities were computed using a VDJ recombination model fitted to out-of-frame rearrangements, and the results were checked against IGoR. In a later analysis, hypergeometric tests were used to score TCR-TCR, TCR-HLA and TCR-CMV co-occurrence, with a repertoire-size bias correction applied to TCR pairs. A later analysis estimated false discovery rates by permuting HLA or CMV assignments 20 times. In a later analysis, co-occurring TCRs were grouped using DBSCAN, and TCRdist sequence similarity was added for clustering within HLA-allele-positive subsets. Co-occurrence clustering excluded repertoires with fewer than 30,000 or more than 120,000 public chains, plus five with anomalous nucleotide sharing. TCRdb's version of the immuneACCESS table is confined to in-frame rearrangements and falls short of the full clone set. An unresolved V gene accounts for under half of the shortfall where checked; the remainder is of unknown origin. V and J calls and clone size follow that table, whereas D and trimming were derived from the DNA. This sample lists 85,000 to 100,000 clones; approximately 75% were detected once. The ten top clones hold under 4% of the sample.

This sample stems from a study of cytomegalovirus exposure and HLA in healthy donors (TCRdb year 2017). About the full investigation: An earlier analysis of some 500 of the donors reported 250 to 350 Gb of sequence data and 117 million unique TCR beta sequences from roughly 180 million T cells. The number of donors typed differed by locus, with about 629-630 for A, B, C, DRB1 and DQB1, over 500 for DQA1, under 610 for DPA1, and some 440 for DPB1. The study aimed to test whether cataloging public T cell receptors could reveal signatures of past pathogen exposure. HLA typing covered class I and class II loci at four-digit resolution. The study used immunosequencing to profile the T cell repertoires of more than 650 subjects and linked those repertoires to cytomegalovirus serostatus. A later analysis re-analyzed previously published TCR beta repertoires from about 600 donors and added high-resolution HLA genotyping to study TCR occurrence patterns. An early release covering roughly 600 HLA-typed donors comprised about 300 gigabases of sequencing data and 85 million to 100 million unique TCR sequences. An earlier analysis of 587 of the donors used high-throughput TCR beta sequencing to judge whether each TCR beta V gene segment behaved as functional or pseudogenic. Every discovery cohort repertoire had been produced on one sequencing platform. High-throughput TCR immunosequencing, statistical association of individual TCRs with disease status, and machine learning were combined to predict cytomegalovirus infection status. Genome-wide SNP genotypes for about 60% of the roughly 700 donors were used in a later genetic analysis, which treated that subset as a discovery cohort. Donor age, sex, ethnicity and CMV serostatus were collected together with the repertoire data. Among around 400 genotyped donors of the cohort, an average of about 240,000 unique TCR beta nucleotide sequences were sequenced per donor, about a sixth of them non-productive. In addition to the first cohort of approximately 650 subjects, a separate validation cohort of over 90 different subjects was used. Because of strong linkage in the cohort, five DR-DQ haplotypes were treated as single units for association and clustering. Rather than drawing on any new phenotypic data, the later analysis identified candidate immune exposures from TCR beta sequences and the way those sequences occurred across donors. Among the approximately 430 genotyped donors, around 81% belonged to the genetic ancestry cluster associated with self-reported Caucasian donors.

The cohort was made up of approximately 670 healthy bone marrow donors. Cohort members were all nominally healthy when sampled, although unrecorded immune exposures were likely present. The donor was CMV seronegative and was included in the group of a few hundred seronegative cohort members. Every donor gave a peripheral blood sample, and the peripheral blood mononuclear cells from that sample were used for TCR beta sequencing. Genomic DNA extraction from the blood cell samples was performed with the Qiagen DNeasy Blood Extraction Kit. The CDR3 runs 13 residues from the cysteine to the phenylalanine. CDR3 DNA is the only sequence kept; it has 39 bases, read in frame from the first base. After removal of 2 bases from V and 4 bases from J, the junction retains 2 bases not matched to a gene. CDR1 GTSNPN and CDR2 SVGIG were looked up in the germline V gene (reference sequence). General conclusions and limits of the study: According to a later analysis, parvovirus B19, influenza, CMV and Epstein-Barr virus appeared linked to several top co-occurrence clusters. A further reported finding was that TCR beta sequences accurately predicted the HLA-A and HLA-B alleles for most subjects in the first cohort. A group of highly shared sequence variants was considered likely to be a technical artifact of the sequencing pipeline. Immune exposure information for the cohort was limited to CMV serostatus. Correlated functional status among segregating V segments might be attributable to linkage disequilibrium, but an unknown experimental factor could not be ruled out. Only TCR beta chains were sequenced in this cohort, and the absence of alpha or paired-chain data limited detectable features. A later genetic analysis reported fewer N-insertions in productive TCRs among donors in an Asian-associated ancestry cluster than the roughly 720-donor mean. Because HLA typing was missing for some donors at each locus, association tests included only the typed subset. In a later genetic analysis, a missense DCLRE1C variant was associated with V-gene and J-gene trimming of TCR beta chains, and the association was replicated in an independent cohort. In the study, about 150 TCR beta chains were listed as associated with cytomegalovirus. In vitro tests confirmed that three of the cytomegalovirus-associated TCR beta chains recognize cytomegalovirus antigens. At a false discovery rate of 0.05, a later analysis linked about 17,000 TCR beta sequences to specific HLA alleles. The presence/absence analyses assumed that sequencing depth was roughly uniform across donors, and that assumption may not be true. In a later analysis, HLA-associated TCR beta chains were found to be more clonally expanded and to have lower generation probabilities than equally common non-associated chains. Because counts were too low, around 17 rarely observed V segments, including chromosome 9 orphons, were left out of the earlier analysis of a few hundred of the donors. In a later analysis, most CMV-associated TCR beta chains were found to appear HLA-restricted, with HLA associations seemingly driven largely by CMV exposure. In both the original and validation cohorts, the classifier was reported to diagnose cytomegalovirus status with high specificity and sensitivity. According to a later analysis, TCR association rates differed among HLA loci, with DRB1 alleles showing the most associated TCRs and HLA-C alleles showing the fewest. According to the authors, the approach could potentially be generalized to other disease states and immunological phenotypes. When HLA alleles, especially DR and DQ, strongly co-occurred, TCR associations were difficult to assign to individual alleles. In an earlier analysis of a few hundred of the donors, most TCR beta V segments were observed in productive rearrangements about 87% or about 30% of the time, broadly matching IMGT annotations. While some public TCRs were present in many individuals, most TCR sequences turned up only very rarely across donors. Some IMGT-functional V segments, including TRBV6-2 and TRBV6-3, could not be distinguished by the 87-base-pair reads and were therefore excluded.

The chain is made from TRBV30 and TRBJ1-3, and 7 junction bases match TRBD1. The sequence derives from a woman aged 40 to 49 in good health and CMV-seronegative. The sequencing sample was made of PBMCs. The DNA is TGTGCCTGGAGTACAGGGGCCGGAAACACCATATATTTT. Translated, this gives CAWSTGAGNTIYF.